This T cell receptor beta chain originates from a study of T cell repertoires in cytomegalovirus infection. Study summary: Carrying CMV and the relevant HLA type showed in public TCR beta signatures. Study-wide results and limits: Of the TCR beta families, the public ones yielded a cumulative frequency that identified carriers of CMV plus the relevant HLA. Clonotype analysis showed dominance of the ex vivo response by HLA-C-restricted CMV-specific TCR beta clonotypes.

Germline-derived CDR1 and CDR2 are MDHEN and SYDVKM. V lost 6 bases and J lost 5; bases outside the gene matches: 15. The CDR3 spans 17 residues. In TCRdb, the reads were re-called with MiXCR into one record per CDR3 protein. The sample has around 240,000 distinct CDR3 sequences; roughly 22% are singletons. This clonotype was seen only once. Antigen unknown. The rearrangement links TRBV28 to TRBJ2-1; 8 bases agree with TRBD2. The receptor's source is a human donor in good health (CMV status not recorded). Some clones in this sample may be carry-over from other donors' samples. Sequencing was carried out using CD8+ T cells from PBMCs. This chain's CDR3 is CASSLAPGLVEHNEQFF. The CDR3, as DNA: TGTGCCAGCAGCTTGGCGCCGGGACTAGTGGAACACAATGAGCAGTTCTTC.